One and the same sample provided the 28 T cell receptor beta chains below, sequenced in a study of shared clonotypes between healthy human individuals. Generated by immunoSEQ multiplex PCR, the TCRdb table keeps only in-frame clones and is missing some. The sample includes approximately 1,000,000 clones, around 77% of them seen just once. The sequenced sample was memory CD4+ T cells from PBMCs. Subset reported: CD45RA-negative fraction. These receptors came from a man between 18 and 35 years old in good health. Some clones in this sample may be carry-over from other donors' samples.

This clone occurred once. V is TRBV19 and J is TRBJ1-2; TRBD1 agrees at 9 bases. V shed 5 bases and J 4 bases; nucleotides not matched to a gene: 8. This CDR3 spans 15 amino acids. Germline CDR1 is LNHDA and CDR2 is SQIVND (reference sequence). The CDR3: CASSPGDRVSYGYTF. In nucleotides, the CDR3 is TGTGCCAGTAGTCCCGGGGACAGGGTTTCCTATGGCTACACCTTC.

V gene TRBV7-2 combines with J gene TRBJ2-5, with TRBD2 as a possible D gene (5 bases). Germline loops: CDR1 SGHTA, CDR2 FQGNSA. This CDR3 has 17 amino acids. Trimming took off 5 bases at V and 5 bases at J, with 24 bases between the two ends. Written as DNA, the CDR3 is TGTGCCAGCAGCCCCGCTTTCGGCGGAGAGCGGAGTGAGACCCAGTACTTC. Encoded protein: CASSPAFGGERSETQYF.

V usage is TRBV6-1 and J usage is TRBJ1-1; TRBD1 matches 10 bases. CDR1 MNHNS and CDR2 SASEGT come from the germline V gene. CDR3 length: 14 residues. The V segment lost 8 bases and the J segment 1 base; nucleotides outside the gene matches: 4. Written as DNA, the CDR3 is TGTGCCAGCGGTAGGGACAGGGGGAACACTGAAGCTTTCTTT. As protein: CASGRDRGNTEAFF.

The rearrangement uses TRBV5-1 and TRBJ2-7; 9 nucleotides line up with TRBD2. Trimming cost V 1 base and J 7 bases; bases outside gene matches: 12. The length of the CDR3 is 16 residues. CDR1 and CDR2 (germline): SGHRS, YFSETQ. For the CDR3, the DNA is TGCGCCAGCAGCTTGTTATTAGCGGGAGCCGCGGGGGAGCAGTACTTC. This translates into CASSLLLAGAAGEQYF.

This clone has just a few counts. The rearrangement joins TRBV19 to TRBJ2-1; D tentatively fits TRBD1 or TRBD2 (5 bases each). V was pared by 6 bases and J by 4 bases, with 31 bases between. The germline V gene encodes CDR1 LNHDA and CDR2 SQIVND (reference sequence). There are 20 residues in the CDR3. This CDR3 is CASRQLVRGVTGPFYNEQFF. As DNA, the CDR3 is TGTGCCAGTAGGCAACTAGTAAGAGGAGTTACGGGACCTTTTTACAATGAGCAGTTCTTC.

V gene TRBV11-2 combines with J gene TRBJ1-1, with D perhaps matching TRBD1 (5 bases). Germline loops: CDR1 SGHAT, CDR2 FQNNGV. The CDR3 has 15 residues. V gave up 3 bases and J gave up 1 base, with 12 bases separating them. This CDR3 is CASSLGLATNTEAFF. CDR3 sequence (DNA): TGTGCCAGCAGCTTGGGGCTGGCCACGAACACTGAAGCTTTCTTT.

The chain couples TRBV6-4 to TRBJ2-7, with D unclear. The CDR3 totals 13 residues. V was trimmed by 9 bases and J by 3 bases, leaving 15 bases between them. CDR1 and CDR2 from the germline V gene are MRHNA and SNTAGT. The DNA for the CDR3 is TGTGCCAGTACCGGGCCGGAAAGCTACGAGCAGTACTTC. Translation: CASTGPESYEQYF.

CDR3 sequence (DNA): TGTGCCAGCAGTCCCAGCGGGAGGACGTACAATGAGCAGTTCTTC. Its translation: CASSPSGRTYNEQFF. V is TRBV13 and J is TRBJ2-1; 9 bases are shared with TRBD2. The CDR3 length is 15 residues. Germline CDR1 reads PRHDT; CDR2 reads FYEKMQ (reference sequence). With 6 bases clipped from V and 4 bases from J, the junction kept 7 bases outside the gene matches.

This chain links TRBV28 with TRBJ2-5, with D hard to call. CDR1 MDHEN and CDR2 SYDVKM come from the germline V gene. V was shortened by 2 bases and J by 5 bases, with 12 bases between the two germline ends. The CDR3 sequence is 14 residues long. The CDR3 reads CASSLPSGLETQYF. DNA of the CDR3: TGTGCCAGCAGTTTACCCTCCGGGCTGGAGACCCAGTACTTC.

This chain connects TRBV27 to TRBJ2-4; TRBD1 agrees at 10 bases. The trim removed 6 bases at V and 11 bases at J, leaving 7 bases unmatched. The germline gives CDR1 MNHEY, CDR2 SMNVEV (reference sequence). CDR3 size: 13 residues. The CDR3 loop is CASRPRDRGFQYF. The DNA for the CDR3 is TGTGCCAGCAGGCCCCGGGACAGGGGTTTTCAGTACTTC.

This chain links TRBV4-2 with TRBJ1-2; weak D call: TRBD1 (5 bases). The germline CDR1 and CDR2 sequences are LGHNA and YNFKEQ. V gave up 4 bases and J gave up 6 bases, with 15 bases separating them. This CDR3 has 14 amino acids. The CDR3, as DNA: TGTGCCAGCAGCCGCCTCCAGGGCGGCGATGGCTACACCTTC. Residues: CASSRLQGGDGYTF.

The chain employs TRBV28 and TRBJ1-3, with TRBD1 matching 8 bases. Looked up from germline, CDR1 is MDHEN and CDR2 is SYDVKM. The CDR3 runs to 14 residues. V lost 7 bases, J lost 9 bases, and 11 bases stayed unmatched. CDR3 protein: CASTLGQVSPTIYF. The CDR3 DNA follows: TGTGCCAGCACTTTGGGACAGGTCTCTCCCACCATATATTTT.

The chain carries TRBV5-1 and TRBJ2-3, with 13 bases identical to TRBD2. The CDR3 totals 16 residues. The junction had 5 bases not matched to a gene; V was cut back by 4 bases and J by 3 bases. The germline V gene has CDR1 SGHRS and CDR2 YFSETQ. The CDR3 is CASSAGTSGMTDTQYF. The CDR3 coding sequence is TGCGCCAGCAGCGCCGGGACTAGCGGGATGACAGATACGCAGTATTTT.

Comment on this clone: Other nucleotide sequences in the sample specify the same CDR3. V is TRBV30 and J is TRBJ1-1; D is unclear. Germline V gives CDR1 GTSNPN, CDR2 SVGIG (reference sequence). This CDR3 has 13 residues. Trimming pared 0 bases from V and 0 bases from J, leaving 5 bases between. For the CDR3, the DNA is TGTGCCTGGAGTGTGCGTGTGAACACTGAAGCTTTCTTT. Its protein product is CAWSVRVNTEAFF.

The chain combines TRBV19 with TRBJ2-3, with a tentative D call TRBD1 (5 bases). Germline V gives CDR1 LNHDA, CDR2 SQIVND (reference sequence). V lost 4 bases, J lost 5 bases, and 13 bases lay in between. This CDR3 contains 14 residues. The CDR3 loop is CASSRRSREDTQYF. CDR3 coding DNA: TGTGCCAGTAGTAGACGCAGCAGGGAAGATACGCAGTATTTT.

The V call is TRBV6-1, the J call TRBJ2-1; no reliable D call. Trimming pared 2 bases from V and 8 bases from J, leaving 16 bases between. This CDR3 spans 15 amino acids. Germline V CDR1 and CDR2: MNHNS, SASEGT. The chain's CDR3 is CASSERNLGWYEQFF. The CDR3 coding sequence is TGTGCCAGCAGTGAACGAAATCTTGGGTGGTATGAGCAGTTCTTC.

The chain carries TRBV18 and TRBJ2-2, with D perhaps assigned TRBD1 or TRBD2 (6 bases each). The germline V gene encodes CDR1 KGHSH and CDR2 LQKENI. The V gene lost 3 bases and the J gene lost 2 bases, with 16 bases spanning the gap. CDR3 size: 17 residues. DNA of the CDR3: TGTGCCAGCTCACCCACGACCGGGGGCCCTAACACCGGGGAGCTGTTTTTT. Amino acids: CASSPTTGGPNTGELFF.

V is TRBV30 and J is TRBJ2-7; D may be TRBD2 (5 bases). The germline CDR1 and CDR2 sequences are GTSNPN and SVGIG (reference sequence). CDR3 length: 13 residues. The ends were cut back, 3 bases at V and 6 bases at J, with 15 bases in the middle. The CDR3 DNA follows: TGTGCCTGGAGCCGGTCGCGGGCCGGCGAGCAGTACTTC. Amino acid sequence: CAWSRSRAGEQYF.

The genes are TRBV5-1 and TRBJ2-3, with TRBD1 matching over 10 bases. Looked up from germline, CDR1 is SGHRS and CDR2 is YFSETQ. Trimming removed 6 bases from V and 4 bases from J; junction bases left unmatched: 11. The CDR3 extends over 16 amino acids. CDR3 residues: CASTADPGQGSDTQYF. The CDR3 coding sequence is TGCGCCAGCACCGCTGATCCGGGACAGGGGTCAGATACGCAGTATTTT.

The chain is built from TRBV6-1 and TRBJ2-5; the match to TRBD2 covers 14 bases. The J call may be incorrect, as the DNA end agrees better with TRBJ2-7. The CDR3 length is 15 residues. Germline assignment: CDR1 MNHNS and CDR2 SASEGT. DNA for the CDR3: TGTGCCAGCAAGCGGACTAGCGGGAGGCCCCACGAGCAGTACTTC. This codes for CASKRTSGRPHEQYF.

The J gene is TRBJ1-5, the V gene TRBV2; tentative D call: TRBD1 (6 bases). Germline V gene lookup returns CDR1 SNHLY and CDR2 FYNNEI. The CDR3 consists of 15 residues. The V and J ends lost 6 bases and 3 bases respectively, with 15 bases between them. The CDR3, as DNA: TGTGCCAGCAGGGCCGATGGGACACCCAATCAGCCCCAGCATTTT. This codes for CASRADGTPNQPQHF.

The chain's CDR3 is CSVGPNRLPEAFF. The DNA of the CDR3 is TGCAGCGTGGGACCTAATCGACTACCCGAAGCTTTCTTT. This chain links TRBV29-1 with TRBJ1-1; tentative D call: TRBD1 (5 bases). The V and J ends lost 6 bases and 8 bases respectively, with 19 bases between them. The CDR3 covers 13 residues. Germline CDR1 SQVTM, CDR2 ANQGSEA.

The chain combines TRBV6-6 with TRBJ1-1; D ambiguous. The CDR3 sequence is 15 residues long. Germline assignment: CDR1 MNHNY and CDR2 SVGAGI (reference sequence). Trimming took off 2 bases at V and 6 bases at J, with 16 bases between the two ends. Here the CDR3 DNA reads TGTGCCAGCAGTTACGCCGTGGACCCTTGGGCTGAAGCTTTCTTT. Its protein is CASSYAVDPWAEAFF.

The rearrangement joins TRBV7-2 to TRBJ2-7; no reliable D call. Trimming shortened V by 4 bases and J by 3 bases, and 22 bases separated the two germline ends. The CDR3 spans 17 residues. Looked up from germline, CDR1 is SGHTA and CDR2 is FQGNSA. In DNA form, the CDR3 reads TGTGCCAGCAGCTCCGATGGCTTGACGGTAACCAACTACGAGCAGTACTTC. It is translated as CASSSDGLTVTNYEQYF.

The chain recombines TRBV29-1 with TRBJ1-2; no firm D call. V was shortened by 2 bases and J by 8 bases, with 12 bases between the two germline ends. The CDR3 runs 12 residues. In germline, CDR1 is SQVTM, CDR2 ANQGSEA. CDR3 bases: TGCAGCGTTGAAAAGGGTTTCGACGGCTACACCTTC. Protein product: CSVEKGFDGYTF.

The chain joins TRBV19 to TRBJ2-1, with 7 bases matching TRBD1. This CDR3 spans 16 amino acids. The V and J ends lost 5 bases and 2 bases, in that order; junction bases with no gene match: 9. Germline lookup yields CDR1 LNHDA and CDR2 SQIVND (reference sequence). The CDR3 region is CASSSPRTGAYNEQFF. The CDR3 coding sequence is TGTGCCAGTAGTTCCCCCCGGACAGGCGCCTACAATGAGCAGTTCTTC.

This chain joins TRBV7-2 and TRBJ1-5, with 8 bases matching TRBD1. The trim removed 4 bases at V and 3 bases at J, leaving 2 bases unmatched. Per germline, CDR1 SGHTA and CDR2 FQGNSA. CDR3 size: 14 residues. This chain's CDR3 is CASSWTGSNQPQHF. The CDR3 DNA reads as TGTGCCAGCAGCTGGACAGGGTCCAATCAGCCCCAGCATTTT.

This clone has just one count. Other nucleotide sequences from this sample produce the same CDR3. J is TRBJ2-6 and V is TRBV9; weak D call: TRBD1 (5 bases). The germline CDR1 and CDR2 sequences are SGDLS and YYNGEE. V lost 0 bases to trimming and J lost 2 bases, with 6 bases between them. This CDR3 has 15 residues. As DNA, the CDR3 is TGTGCCAGCAGCGTAGAGGGGACTGGGGCCAACGTCCTGACTTTC. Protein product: CASSVEGTGANVLTF.